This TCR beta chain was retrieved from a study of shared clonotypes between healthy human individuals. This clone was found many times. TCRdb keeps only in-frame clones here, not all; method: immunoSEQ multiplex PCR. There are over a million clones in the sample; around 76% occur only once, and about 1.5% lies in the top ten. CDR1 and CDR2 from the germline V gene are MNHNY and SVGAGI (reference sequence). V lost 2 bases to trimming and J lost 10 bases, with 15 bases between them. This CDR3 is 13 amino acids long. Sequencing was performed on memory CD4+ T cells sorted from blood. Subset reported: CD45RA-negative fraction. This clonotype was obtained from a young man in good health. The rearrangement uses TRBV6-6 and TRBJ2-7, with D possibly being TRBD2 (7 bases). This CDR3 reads CASSYTGGGVQYF. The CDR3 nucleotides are TGTGCCAGCAGTTACACCGGAGGGGGGGTTCAGTACTTC.